This passage covers 24 T cell receptor beta chains from one sample sequenced in a study of cytomegalovirus exposure and HLA in healthy donors. PCR was performed using 60 Vbeta and 13 Jbeta primers. Data came from immunoSEQ multiplex PCR; TCRdb stores just in-frame clones and leaves some out. The data contain over 130,000 clones, around 84% of them seen just once; the ten biggest clones take up around 2.4%. Sequencing input: PBMCs. The receptors shown here come from a man aged 50-59 years in good health and CMV-seronegative.

The chain recombines TRBV5-1 with TRBJ2-7; 15 bases match TRBD2. CDR3 length: 17 amino acids. V shed 4 bases and J 4 bases; nucleotides not matched to a gene: 9. Looked up from germline, CDR1 is SGHRS and CDR2 is YFSETQ. This CDR3 is CASSLGLAGGGGYEQYF. CDR3 in DNA: TGCGCCAGCAGCCTCGGACTAGCGGGAGGGGGGGGGTACGAGCAGTACTTC. The complete variable domain, with remaining parts taken from reference TRBV5-1 and TRBJ2-7, reads KAGVTQTPRYLIKTRGQQVTLSCSPISGHRSVSWYQQTPGQGLQFLFEYFSETQRNKGNFPGRFSGRQFSNSRSEMNVSTLELGDSALYLCASSLGLAGGGGYEQYFGPGTRLTVT.

The rearrangement uses TRBV4-1 and TRBJ2-5, with 10 bases that match TRBD2. CDR3 length: 15 residues. The V segment lost 8 bases and the J segment 5 bases; nucleotides outside the gene matches: 11. Germline loops: CDR1 MGHRA, CDR2 YSYEKL. CDR3 residues: CASRAASGGSETQYF. The DNA of the CDR3 is TGCGCCAGCCGGGCGGCTAGCGGGGGTTCGGAGACCCAGTACTTC.

To note about this clone: Other DNA variants within this sample encode the same CDR3. V and J are TRBV29-1 and TRBJ2-2, with no clear D. The V gene's germline CDR1 is SQVTM and CDR2 ANQGSEA. The CDR3 is 14 residues long. The V end lost 5 bases, the J end lost 0 bases, and 10 bases lay between the germline ends. DNA for the CDR3: TGCAGCGTTCGTTCCGGGTCGAACACCGGGGAGCTGTTTTTT. This encodes CSVRSGSNTGELFF.

The chain employs TRBV5-1 and TRBJ2-6, with 7 bases matching TRBD1. Germline loops: CDR1 SGHRS, CDR2 YFSETQ. V lost 0 bases, J lost 9 bases, and 18 bases stayed unmatched. This CDR3 is 19 amino acids long. DNA for the CDR3: TGCGCCAGCAGCTTGGCCGGACAGGCCACTCCCCGCGAGCGCAACGTCCTGACTTTC. Its translation: CASSLAGQATPRERNVLTF. The complete variable domain, with remaining parts taken from reference TRBV5-1 and TRBJ2-6, reads KAGVTQTPRYLIKTRGQQVTLSCSPISGHRSVSWYQQTPGQGLQFLFEYFSETQRNKGNFPGRFSGRQFSNSRSEMNVSTLELGDSALYLCASSLAGQATPRERNVLTFGAGSRLTVL.

This clone was seen just once. This CDR3 fails to terminate in the conserved phenylalanine or tryptophan, so it likely reflects a read error. The DNA is left out, because the CDR3 cannot be placed on it with certainty; the CDR3 is given as TCRdb lists it. The chain employs TRBV6-4 and TRBJ2-3; the DNA was not compared with TRBD2, the D call given in the table. The germline gives CDR1 MRHNA, CDR2 SNTAGT. Including both end residues, the CDR3 is 10 amino acids long. CDR3: CASSDSAEAL.

This chain connects TRBV7-8 to TRBJ2-1, with 14 bases aligning to TRBD2. V shed 2 bases, J shed 7 bases, and the junction held 10 bases outside the gene matches. CDR1 SGHVS and CDR2 FQNEAQ come from the germline V gene. The CDR3 sequence is 18 residues long. CDR3: CASSLYGTSGRDGNEQFF. The DNA for the CDR3 is TGTGCCAGCAGCTTATATGGGACTAGCGGGAGAGACGGGAATGAGCAGTTCTTC.

Regarding this clone: Additional DNA sequences in this sample encode the identical CDR3. The chain employs TRBV20-1 and TRBJ1-1; TRBD1 is a possible D gene (6 bases). CDR1 is DFQATT, CDR2 SNEGSKA, per germline (reference sequence). This CDR3 has 11 amino acids. With 1 base removed from V and 10 bases from J, the gap between germline ends came to 10 bases. The CDR3 loop is CSARGTGIAFF. The CDR3 DNA reads TGCAGTGCTAGAGGCACAGGGATAGCTTTCTTT.

This chain joins TRBV13 and TRBJ2-4, with 11 bases fitting TRBD1. Germline V gene data show CDR1 as PRHDT and CDR2 as FYEKMQ (reference sequence). V was pared by 5 bases and J by 3 bases, with 3 bases of the junction left unmatched. This CDR3 has 15 residues. The CDR3: CASSPDRGHKNIQYF. The CDR3, as DNA: TGTGCCAGCAGCCCGGACAGGGGGCACAAAAACATTCAGTACTTC.

This clone was seen just once. The chain recombines TRBV5-6 with TRBJ2-4, with TRBD1 identical over 9 bases. Trimming cost V 4 bases and J 7 bases; bases outside gene matches: 6. Germline assignment: CDR1 SGHDT and CDR2 YYEEEE. CDR3 length: 14 amino acids. CDR3 amino acids: CASSPPGTGNIQYF. The DNA for the CDR3 is TGTGCCAGCAGCCCCCCCGGGACAGGGAACATTCAGTACTTC.

This clone was seen only a few times. The V and J genes are TRBV5-1 and TRBJ1-1; perhaps TRBD1 as D (5 bases). Between the trimmed V and J ends, which lost 5 bases and 1 base, there was a span of 9 bases. The CDR3 sequence is 13 residues long. The germline V gene encodes CDR1 SGHRS and CDR2 YFSETQ. CDR3 sequence: CASRKDTNTEAFF. As DNA, the CDR3 is TGCGCCAGCAGGAAGGACACGAACACTGAAGCTTTCTTT.

The V gene is TRBV9, the J gene TRBJ2-7; no definite D call. The CDR3 spans 14 residues. The germline V gene has CDR1 SGDLS and CDR2 YYNGEE. V lost 4 bases to trimming and J lost 4 bases, with 15 bases between them. The CDR3 DNA reads as TGTGCCAGCAGCCCTGGCGGCAGTGAGTACGAGCAGTACTTC. Translated, it gives CASSPGGSEYEQYF. The full variable domain, completed using reference TRBV9 and TRBJ2-7, is DSGVTQTPKHLITATGQRVTLRCSPRSGDLSVYWYQQSLDQGLQFLIQYYNGEERAKGNILERFSAQQFPDLHSELNLSSLELGDSALYFCASSPGGSEYEQYFGPGTRLTVT.

The table lists this clone with a few counts. This rearrangement joins TRBV6-6 to TRBJ2-7; tentatively, D is TRBD2 (6 bases). Germline loops: CDR1 MNHNY, CDR2 SVGAGI (reference sequence). The CDR3 has 15 residues. Trimming shortened V by 5 bases and J by 2 bases, and 16 bases separated the two germline ends. The CDR3 sequence is CASSGSGEATYEQYF. The CDR3 nucleotides read TGTGCCAGCAGTGGATCGGGAGAGGCGACCTACGAGCAGTACTTC.

This sequence joins TRBV6-1 and TRBJ1-1, with a weak D call TRBD1 (5 bases). Trimming stripped 2 bases from V and 1 base from J, with 23 bases between. There are 19 residues in the CDR3. Germline V gene sequence: CDR1 MNHNS, CDR2 SASEGT. The CDR3 DNA reads as TGTGCCAGCAGTGAAAATCCCCTTCAGGGTACGAGGAGGAACACTGAAGCTTTCTTT. Translation: CASSENPLQGTRRNTEAFF.

V usage is TRBV12-5 and J usage is TRBJ1-5; unclear D gene. Germline lookup yields CDR1 LGHNT and CDR2 FRNRAP. This CDR3 is 16 amino acids long. Trimming took 2 bases from V and 0 from J, leaving 11 bases between them. In nucleotides, the CDR3 is TGTGCTAGTGGTTTGTCCCCAGATTATAGCAATCAGCCCCAGCATTTT. It specifies CASGLSPDYSNQPQHF.

V usage is TRBV2 and J usage is TRBJ1-5; D might be TRBD1 (6 bases). V was pared by 1 base and J by 5 bases, with 6 bases between. CDR1 is SNHLY and CDR2 is FYNNEI in the germline V gene. The CDR3 loop spans 13 amino acids. CDR3 region: CASSEEGDQPQHF. The DNA of the CDR3 is TGTGCCAGCAGTGAAGAGGGGGATCAGCCCCAGCATTTT.

This sequence joins TRBV14 and TRBJ2-3; 11 bases match TRBD1. Germline values: CDR1 SGHDN, CDR2 FVKESK. The length of the CDR3 is 15 residues. V shed 4 bases, J shed 5 bases, and the junction held 5 bases outside the gene matches. The CDR3 protein is CASSLAGTGGDTQYF. The DNA of the CDR3 is TGTGCCAGCAGCCTGGCCGGGACAGGGGGAGATACGCAGTATTTT.

The chain uses TRBV2 and TRBJ1-2; D remains ambiguous. V was trimmed by 2 bases and J by 6 bases, leaving 19 bases between them. Germline lookup yields CDR1 SNHLY and CDR2 FYNNEI. The CDR3 runs 16 residues. CDR3 DNA sequence: TGTGCCAGCAGTGAAAACGAGGTTGGGTATGGCCATGGCTACACCTTC. It translates to CASSENEVGYGHGYTF.

The rearrangement uses TRBV5-1 and TRBJ1-1; D is unclear. CDR1 is SGHRS and CDR2 is YFSETQ in the germline V gene. The V end lost 4 bases, the J end lost 11 bases, and 15 bases lay between the germline ends. The CDR3 has 12 amino acids. For the CDR3, the DNA is TGCGCCAGCAGCCTGGACGGACGAGGGGCTTTCTTT. Translation gives CASSLDGRGAFF.

The chain joins TRBV4-2 to TRBJ2-7; 15 bases map to TRBD2. Germline assignment: CDR1 LGHNA and CDR2 YNFKEQ. The J segment lost 2 bases and the V segment lost 4 bases, leaving 3 bases of the junction unmatched. CDR3 size: 16 residues. The CDR3 here is CASSPGLAGGTYEQYF. In DNA form, the CDR3 reads TGTGCCAGCAGCCCGGGACTAGCGGGGGGTACCTACGAGCAGTACTTC.

The chain uses TRBV5-6 and TRBJ2-2, with D uncertain. V lost 0 bases to trimming and J lost 5 bases, with 5 bases between them. Germline lookup yields CDR1 SGHDT and CDR2 YYEEEE. The CDR3 spans 13 residues. CDR3 amino acids: CASSLGRTGELFF. The CDR3 region has the DNA TGTGCCAGCAGCTTGGGCCGGACCGGGGAGCTGTTTTTT.

The V and J genes are TRBV5-1 and TRBJ1-1; D not certain. The germline V gene encodes CDR1 SGHRS and CDR2 YFSETQ. The CDR3 runs to 14 residues. V lost 5 bases and J lost 5, with 16 bases in between. The DNA of the CDR3 is TGCGCCAGCAGGCCGGGAGGTCCGGAAACTGAAGCTTTCTTT. Amino acids: CASRPGGPETEAFF. The full variable domain, rest sourced from reference TRBV5-1 and TRBJ1-1, is KAGVTQTPRYLIKTRGQQVTLSCSPISGHRSVSWYQQTPGQGLQFLFEYFSETQRNKGNFPGRFSGRQFSNSRSEMNVSTLELGDSALYLCASRPGGPETEAFFGQGTRLTVV.

The J gene is TRBJ2-7, the V gene TRBV30; 7 bases match TRBD2. Germline V gene data show CDR1 as GTSNPN and CDR2 as SVGIG (reference sequence). Trimming removed 4 bases from V and 2 bases from J; junction bases left unmatched: 11. There are 15 residues in the CDR3. Written as DNA, the CDR3 is TGTGCCTGGAAAGAGGAGCTAGCGGTTACCTACGAGCAGTACTTC. Amino acid sequence: CAWKEELAVTYEQYF. The variable domain in full, with the rest retrieved from reference TRBV30 and TRBJ2-7, is SQTIHQWPATLVQPVGSPLSLECTVEGTSNPNLYWYRQAAGRGLQLLFYSVGIGQISSEVPQNLSASRPQDRQFILSSKKLLLSDSGFYLCAWKEELAVTYEQYFGPGTRLTVT.

This clone occurred a few times. This rearrangement joins TRBV7-8 to TRBJ1-3; D unclear. The CDR3 is made up of 16 amino acids. Germline values: CDR1 SGHVS, CDR2 FQNEAQ. Between the trimmed V and J ends, which lost 3 bases and 4 bases, there was a span of 16 bases. Written as DNA, the CDR3 is TGTGCCAGCAGCTTGGCGAGAGGTTCTTTGGGAAACACCATATATTTT. Its translation is CASSLARGSLGNTIYF.

V and J are TRBV11-3 and TRBJ2-5, with D possibly being TRBD2 (5 bases). The CDR3 is made up of 13 amino acids. Trimming pared 4 bases from V and 0 bases from J, leaving 6 bases between. Germline CDR1 is SGHNT and CDR2 is YENEEA. CDR3 coding DNA: TGTGCCAGCAGCTCGGGGTACCAAGAGACCCAGTACTTC. Residues: CASSSGYQETQYF.